This record looks at one T cell receptor beta chain sequence and its context. Its antigen is not identified. These data come from a study of cytomegalovirus exposure and HLA in healthy donors. CDR1 and CDR2 from the germline V gene are SGHRS and YFSETQ. The CDR3 is 14 residues long. V lost 4 bases, J lost 5 bases, and 15 bases lay in between. Using immunoSEQ multiplex PCR, the repertoire was profiled, and TCRdb retains in-frame clones only, with some absent. The sample includes 170,000 or so clones, approximately 81% seen only once; the top ten take 16%. Donors came from a validation cohort of 90 to 150 subjects, distinct from the first 666-subject cohort. Study-level results: Both high specificity and high sensitivity reportedly marked the classifier's diagnosis of cytomegalovirus status. Rarity characterized most TCR sequences, yet some public TCRs appeared in many donors.

The chain links TRBV5-1 to TRBJ2-5; TRBD1 might be the D (7 bases). This sequence originates from a man younger than 35 in good health and CMV-seropositive. Sequencing was carried out using PBMCs. The CDR3: CASSATGAGETQYF. The DNA of the CDR3 is TGCGCCAGCAGCGCTACAGGGGCGGGGGAGACCCAGTACTTC.